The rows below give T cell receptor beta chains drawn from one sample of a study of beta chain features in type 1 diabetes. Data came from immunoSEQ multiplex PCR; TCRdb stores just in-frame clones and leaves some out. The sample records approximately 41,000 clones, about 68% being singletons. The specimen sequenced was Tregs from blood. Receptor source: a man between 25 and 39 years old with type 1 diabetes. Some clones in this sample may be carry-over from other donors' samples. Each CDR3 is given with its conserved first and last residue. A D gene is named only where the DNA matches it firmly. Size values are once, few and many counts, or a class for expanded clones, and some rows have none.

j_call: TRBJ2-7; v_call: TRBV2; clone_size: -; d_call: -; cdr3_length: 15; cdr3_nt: TGTGCCAGCAGGTACCCTCCACGACAAAAAAACGAGCAGTACTTC; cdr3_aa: CASRYPPRQKNEQYF
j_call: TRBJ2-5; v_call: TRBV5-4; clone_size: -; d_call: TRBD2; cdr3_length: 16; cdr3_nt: TGTGCCAGCAGCGGAAGGGGAGCGGGGGGGCTGGAGACCCAGTACTTC; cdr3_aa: CASSGRGAGGLETQYF
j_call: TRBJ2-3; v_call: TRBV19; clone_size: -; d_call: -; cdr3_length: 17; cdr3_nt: TGTGCCAGTAGTTCCCTGGGGGGTGGGTGGCGGGTGGATACGCAGTATTTT; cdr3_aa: CASSSLGGGWRVDTQYF
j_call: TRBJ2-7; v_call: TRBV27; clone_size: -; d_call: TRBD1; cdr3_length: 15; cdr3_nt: TGTGCCAGCAGTACGCCGGGACAGGGAGTCCACGAGCAGTACTTC; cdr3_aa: CASSTPGQGVHEQYF
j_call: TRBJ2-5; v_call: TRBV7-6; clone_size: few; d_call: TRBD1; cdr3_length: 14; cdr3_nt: TGTGCCAGCAGCTCGGGACAGTCTCATCGTGAGCAGTACTTC; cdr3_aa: CASSSGQSHREQYF
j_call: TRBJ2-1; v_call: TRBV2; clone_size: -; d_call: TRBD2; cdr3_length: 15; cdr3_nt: TGTGCCAGCAGGGCCCGGGTAGCGGGGGGAAATGAGCAGTTCTTC; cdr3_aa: CASRARVAGGNEQFF
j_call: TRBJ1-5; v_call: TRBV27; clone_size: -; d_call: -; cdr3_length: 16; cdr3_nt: TGTGCCAGCAGTTCTCCTGACTTCTCACGTAATCAGCCCCAGCATTTT; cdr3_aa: CASSSPDFSRNQPQHF
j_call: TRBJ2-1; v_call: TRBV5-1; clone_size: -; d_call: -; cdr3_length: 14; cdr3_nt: TGCGCCAGCAGAACCAGTAGCGGTAACAATGAGCAGTTCTTC; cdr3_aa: CASRTSSGNNEQFF
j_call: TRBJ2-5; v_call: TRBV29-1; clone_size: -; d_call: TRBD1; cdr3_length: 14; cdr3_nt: TGCAGCGTCGGAAGGGGGACAGGGGGAGAGACCCAGTACTTC; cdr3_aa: CSVGRGTGGETQYF
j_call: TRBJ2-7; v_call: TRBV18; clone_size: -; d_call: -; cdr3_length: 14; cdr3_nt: TGTGCCAGCTCACCACCTCAATCGGTCTACGAGCAGTACTTC; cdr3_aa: CASSPPQSVYEQYF
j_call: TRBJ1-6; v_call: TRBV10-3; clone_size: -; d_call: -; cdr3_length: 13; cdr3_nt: TGTGCCACCGCAGGGTCCACGAATTCACCCCTCCACTTT; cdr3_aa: CATAGSTNSPLHF
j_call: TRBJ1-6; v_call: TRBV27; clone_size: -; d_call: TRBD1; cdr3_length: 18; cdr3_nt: TGTGCCAGCAGTCGCCGTCTAGGGGGACAGGATTATAATTCACCCCTCCACTTT; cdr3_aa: CASSRRLGGQDYNSPLHF
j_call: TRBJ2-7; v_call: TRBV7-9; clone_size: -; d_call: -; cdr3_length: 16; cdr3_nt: TGTGCCAGCAGCTTCATCCTCGGCAGGGTGGAGTACGAGCAGTACTTC; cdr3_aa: CASSFILGRVEYEQYF
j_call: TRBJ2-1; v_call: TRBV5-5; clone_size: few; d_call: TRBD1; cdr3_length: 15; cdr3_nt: TGTGCCAGCAGCTTGGGGACAGGGGCCTACAATGAGCAGTTCTTC; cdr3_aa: CASSLGTGAYNEQFF